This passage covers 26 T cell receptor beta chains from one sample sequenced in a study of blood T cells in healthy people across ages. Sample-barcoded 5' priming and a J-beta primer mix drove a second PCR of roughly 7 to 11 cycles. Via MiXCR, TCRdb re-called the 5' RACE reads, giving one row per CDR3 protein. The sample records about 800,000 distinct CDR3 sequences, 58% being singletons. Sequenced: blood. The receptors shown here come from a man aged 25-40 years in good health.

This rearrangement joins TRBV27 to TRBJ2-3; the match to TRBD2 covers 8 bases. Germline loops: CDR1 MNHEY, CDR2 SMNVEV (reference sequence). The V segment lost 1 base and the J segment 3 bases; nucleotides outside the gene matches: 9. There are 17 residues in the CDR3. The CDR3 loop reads CASSLFSGTSGTDTQYF. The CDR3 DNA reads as TGTGCCAGCAGTTTATTCAGTGGGACTAGTGGGACAGATACGCAGTATTTT.

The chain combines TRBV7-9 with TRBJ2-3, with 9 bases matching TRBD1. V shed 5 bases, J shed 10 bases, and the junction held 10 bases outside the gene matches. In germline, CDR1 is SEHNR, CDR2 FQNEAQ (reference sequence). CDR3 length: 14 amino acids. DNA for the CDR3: TGTGCCAGCAGCCCGACGGACAGGGGCCCACCGCAGTATTTT. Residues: CASSPTDRGPPQYF. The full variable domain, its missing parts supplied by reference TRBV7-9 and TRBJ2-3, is DTGVSQNPRHKITKRGQNVTFRCDPISEHNRLYWYRQTLGQGPEFLTYFQNEAQLEKSRLLSDRFSAERPKGSFSTLEIQRTEQGDSAMYLCASSPTDRGPPQYFGPGTRLTVL.

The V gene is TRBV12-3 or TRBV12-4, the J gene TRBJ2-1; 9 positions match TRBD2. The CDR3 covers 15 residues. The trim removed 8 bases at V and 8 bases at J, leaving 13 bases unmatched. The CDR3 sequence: CASATASGIIDEQFF. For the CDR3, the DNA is TGTGCCAGCGCAACGGCTAGCGGGATAATCGATGAGCAGTTCTTC.

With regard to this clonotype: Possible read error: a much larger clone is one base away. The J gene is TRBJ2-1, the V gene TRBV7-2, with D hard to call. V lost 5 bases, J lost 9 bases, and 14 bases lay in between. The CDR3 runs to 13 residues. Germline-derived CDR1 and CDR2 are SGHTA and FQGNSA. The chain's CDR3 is CASSLSRQSEQFF. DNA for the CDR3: TGTGCCAGCAGCCTTTCACGTCAGTCTGAGCAGTTCTTC.

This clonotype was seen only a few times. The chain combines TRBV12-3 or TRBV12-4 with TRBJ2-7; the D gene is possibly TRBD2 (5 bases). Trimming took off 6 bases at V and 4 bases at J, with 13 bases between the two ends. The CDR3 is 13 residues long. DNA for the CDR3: TGTGCCAGCAGCGGAGGTGGTTGGTACGAGCAGTACTTC. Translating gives CASSGGGWYEQYF.

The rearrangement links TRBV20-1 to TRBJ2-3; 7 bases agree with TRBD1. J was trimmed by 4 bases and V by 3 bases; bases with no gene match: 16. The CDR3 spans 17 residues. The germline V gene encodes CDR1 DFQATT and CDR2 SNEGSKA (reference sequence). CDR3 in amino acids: CSARPSRTGASADTQYF. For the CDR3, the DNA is TGCAGTGCTAGGCCATCCCGAACAGGGGCTTCGGCAGATACGCAGTATTTT.

In DNA form, the CDR3 reads TGTGCCAGCAGTTTTCAGGGGCCAGAGACCCAGTACTTC. Translating it yields CASSFQGPETQYF. V usage is TRBV12-3 or TRBV12-4 and J usage is TRBJ2-7, with D possibly matching TRBD1 (6 bases). The J call may be in error: the DNA end matches TRBJ2-5 better. The CDR3 covers 13 residues.

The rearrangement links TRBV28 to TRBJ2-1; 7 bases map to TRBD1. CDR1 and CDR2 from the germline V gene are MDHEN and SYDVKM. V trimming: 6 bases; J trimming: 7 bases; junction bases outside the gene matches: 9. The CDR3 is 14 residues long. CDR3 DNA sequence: TGTGCCAGCAGCCTCTTGGGACAGAGGAATGAGCAGTTCTTC. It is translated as CASSLLGQRNEQFF.

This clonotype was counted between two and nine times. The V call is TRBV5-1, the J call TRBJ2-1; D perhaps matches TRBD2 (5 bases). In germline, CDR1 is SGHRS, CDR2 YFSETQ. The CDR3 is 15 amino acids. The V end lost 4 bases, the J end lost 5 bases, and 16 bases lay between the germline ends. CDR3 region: CASSPTIQRNNEQFF. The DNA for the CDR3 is TGCGCCAGCAGCCCGACTATCCAACGGAACAATGAGCAGTTCTTC.

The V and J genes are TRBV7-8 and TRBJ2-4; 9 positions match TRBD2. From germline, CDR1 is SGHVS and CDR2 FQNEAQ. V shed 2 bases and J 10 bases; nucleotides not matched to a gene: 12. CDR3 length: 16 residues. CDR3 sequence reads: CASSLMGWREGLIQYF. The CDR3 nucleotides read TGTGCCAGCAGCTTAATGGGATGGCGGGAGGGCCTAATTCAGTACTTC.

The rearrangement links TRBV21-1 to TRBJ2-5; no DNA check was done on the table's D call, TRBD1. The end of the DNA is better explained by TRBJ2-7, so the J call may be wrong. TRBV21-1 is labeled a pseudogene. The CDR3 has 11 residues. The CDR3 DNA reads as TGTGCCAGCAGCGACAGCAACGAGCAGTACTTC. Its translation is CASSDSNEQYF.

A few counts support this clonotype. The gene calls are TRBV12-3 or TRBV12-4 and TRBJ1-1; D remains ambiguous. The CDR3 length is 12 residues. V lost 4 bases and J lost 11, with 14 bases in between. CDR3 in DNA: TGTGCCAGCAGTTCGGCAGGTAGAGATGCTTTCTTT. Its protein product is CASSSAGRDAFF.

CDR3 DNA sequence: TGCAGTGCTAGATCTAGCGGGGGGCCATTGAAAGAGACCCAGTACTTC. Translated, it gives CSARSSGGPLKETQYF. V is TRBV20-1 and J is TRBJ2-5, with TRBD2 matching 11 bases. Germline assignment: CDR1 DFQATT and CDR2 SNEGSKA (reference sequence). J was trimmed by 3 bases and V by 2 bases; bases with no gene match: 8. This CDR3 spans 16 amino acids.

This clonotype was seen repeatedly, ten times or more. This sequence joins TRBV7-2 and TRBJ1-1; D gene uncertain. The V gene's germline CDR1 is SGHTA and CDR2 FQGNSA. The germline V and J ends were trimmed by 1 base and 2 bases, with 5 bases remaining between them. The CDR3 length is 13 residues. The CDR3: CASSLVRNTEAFF. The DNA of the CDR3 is TGTGCCAGCAGCTTAGTCAGAAACACTGAAGCTTTCTTT.

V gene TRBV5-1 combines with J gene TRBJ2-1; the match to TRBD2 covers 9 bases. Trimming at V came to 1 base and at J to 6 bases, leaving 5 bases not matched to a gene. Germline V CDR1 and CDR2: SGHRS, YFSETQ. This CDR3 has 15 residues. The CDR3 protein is CASSLSLAGINEQFF. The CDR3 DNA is TGCGCCAGCAGCTTGTCCCTAGCGGGGATCAATGAGCAGTTCTTC.

In DNA form, the CDR3 reads TGTGCCAGCAGCCGACAGCTAAATCAGCCCCAGCATTTT. Its protein is CASSRQLNQPQHF. The chain couples TRBV7-9 to TRBJ1-5, with a possible D match to TRBD1 (5 bases). CDR3 size: 13 residues. CDR1 and CDR2 from the germline V gene are SEHNR and FQNEAQ (reference sequence). Between the trimmed V and J ends, which lost 5 bases and 4 bases, there was a span of 9 bases.

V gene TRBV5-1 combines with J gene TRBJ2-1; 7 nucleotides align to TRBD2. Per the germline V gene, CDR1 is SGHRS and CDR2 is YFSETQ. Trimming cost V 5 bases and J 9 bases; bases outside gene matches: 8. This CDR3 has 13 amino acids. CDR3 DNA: TGCGCCAGCAGTACCCGATCGGGAGGTGAGCAGTTCTTC. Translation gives CASSTRSGGEQFF.

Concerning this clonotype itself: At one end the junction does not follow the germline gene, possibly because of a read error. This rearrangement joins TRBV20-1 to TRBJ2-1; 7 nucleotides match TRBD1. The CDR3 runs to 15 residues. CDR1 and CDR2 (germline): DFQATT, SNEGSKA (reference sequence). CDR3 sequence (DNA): TGCAGTGCTCAGAGAGGGGGCAGCTCCTACAATGAGCAATTCTTC. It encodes CSAQRGGSSYNEQFF.

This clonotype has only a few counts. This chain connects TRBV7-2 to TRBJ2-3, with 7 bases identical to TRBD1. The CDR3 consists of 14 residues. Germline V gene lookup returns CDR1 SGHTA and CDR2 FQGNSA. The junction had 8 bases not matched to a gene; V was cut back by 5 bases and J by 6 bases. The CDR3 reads CASSPYRGGDTQYF. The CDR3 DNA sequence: TGTGCCAGCAGCCCTTACAGGGGCGGTGATACGCAGTATTTT.

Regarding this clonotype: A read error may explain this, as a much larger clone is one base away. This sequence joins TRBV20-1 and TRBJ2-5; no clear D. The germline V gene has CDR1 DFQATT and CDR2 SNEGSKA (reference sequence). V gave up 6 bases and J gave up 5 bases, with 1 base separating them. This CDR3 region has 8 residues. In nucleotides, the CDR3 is TGCAGTGCCGAGACCCAGTACTTC. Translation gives CSAETQYF.

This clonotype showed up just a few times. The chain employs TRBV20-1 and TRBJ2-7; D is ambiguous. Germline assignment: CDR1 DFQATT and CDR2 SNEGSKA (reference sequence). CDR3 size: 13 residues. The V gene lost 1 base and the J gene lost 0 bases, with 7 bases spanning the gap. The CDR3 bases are TGCAGTGCTAGAGGTCGGAGCTCCTACGAGCAGTACTTC. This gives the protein CSARGRSSYEQYF.

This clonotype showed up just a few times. This CDR3 reads CASSSTGASYNEQFF. CDR3 nucleotide sequence: TGCGCCAGCAGCTCTACAGGAGCCTCCTACAATGAGCAGTTCTTC. This sequence joins TRBV5-1 and TRBJ2-1; a possible D gene is TRBD1 (5 bases). Germline V lookup: CDR1 SGHRS, CDR2 YFSETQ. Trimming removed 3 bases from V and 0 bases from J, with 10 bases in between. The CDR3 length is 15 residues. The variable domain in full, with the rest retrieved from reference TRBV5-1 and TRBJ2-1, is KAGVTQTPRYLIKTRGQQVTLSCSPISGHRSVSWYQQTPGQGLQFLFEYFSETQRNKGNFPGRFSGRQFSNSRSEMNVSTLELGDSALYLCASSSTGASYNEQFFGPGTRLTVL.

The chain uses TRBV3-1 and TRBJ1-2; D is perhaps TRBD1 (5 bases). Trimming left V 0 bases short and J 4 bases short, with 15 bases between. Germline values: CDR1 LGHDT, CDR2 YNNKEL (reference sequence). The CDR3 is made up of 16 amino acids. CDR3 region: CASSQDLAGKIYGYTF. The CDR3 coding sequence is TGTGCCAGCAGCCAAGATTTGGCAGGGAAAATCTATGGCTACACCTTC.

The CDR3 reads CASRFLTARSIGYTF. The CDR3 DNA sequence: TGTGCCAGCCGCTTCCTGACAGCCCGTTCGATAGGCTACACCTTC. The chain joins TRBV6-5 to TRBJ1-2, with D tentatively TRBD1 (5 bases). The length of the CDR3 is 15 residues. Trimming removed 8 bases at V and 8 bases at J, with 24 bases between. Germline V lookup: CDR1 MNHEY, CDR2 SVGAGI.

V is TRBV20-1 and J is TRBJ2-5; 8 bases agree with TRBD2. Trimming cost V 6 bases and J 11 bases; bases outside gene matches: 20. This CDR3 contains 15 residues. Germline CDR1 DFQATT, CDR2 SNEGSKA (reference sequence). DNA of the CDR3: TGCAGTGCCTATAATCCGGGACTAGGCGTCAATGAGCAGTACTTC. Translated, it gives CSAYNPGLGVNEQYF.

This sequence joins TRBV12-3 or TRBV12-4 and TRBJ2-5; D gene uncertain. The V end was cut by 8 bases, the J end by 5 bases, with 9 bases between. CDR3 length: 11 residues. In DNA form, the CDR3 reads TGTGCCAGCGGTGTAGTGGAGACCCAGTACTTC. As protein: CASGVVETQYF.